A selection of T cell receptor beta chains follows, all from one sample in a study of T-cell reconstitution after alpha-beta-depleted transplantation in children. Via MiXCR, TCRdb re-called the PCR reads, giving one row per CDR3 protein. Here the sample spans 250,000 to 400,000 distinct CDR3 sequences, around 25% being singletons. Specimen: PBMCs, mostly from graft donor cells, collected 180 days after TCRalphabeta/CD19-depleted stem cell transplant. The receptor set was obtained from a male patient younger than 18 who had a stem cell transplant for acute lymphoblastic leukemia, so the T cells may come from the graft donor. The CDR3 runs from the conserved cysteine through the conserved F or W. The D gene is left open where the match is weak. Not all rows give a size; the values are once, few, many and, for expanded clones, a class.

>few|TRBJ2-7|NA|12|TRBV7-6
CASSQGALGQYF
TGTGCCAGCAGCCAAGGGGCATTGGGGCAGTACTTC
>few|TRBJ2-2|NA|15|TRBV5-1
CASSSIQANTGELFF
TGCGCCAGCAGCTCGATACAAGCGAACACCGGGGAGCTGTTTTTT
>NA|TRBJ2-7|NA|14|TRBV5-1
CASSFRGESYEQYF
TGCGCCAGCAGCTTCAGGGGCGAGTCCTACGAGCAGTACTTC
>NA|TRBJ2-7|NA|17|TRBV7-3
CASSLTGASDDPYEQYF
TGTGCCAGCAGCTTAACGGGGGCAAGCGATGACCCCTACGAGCAGTACTTC
>NA|TRBJ2-3|NA|12|TRBV7-3
CASSGGLDTQYF
TGTGCCAGCAGCGGGGGCTTAGATACGCAGTATTTT
>few|TRBJ1-1|TRBD1|14|TRBV29-1
CSVISTGGGTEAFF
TGCAGCGTTATTTCAACAGGGGGAGGCACTGAAGCTTTCTTT
>few|TRBJ2-5|NA|15|TRBV5-1
CASSSEGGTQETQYF
TGCGCCAGCAGCTCCGAGGGGGGGACTCAAGAGACCCAGTACTTC
>once|TRBJ2-7|NA|16|TRBV29-1
CSVGFPEGRKLYEQYF
TGCAGCGTTGGGTTTCCTGAGGGGAGAAAACTCTACGAGCAGTACTTC
>NA|TRBJ1-2|NA|14|TRBV6-5
CASSYSEGSYGYTF
TGTGCCAGCAGTTACTCAGAGGGGTCCTATGGCTACACCTTC
>few|TRBJ2-5|TRBD1|15|TRBV5-5
CASSLVGQPQETQYF
TGTGCCAGCAGCTTGGTGGGACAGCCTCAAGAGACCCAGTACTTC
>NA|TRBJ1-5|NA|16|TRBV28
CASSLGAVGINQPQHF
TGTGCCAGCAGTTTGGGGGCCGTGGGGATCAATCAGCCCCAGCATTTT
>NA|TRBJ2-1|NA|15|TRBV6-1
CASSPGPFGMHEQFF
TGTGCCAGCAGCCCTGGTCCCTTCGGCATGCATGAGCAGTTCTTC
>few|TRBJ2-7|TRBD2|17|TRBV5-1
CASSLGSGTSGRYEQYF
TGCGCCAGCAGCTTGGGATCCGGGACTAGCGGGAGATACGAGCAGTACTTC
>NA|TRBJ2-1|TRBD2|16|TRBV4-1
CASSRPTGLAGDEQFF
TGCGCCAGCAGCCGACCAACGGGACTAGCGGGAGATGAGCAGTTCTTC
>few|TRBJ2-5|NA|14|TRBV7-2
CASSFGGGLETQYF
TGTGCCAGCAGCTTCGGAGGGGGACTGGAGACCCAGTACTTC
>NA|TRBJ1-4|NA|14|TRBV5-1
CASSFDSGFEKLFF
TGCGCCAGCAGCTTTGACAGCGGGTTCGAAAAACTGTTTTTT
>few|TRBJ2-7|TRBD1|15|TRBV9
CASSVAGQGSLEQYF
TGTGCCAGCAGCGTAGCGGGACAGGGTAGTTTGGAGCAGTACTTC
>many|TRBJ2-7|TRBD1|15|TRBV20-1
CSAMGTGFNPYEQYF
TGCAGTGCTATGGGGACAGGCTTCAACCCTTACGAGCAGTACTTC